This entry lists 25 T cell receptor beta chains sequenced from one sample in a study of response to subunit inactivated influenza vaccine. One entry per CDR3 protein, called by TCRdb with MiXCR from the RT-PCR reads. The table shows fewer than 550,000 distinct CDR3 sequences, with about 25% occurring only once. This material consisted of CD4+ T cells sorted from PBMCs, taken roughly 5 days after vaccination. These receptors were obtained from a man aged 45 to 65 who received an inactivated influenza vaccine.

This clonotype was seen more than once but under ten times. This rearrangement joins TRBV5-1 to TRBJ2-7; D possibly corresponds to TRBD1 (6 bases). V dropped 4 bases and J dropped 5 bases, with 16 bases sitting between them. From germline, CDR1 is SGHRS and CDR2 YFSETQ. The CDR3 totals 14 residues. The CDR3 region has the DNA TGCGCCAGCAGCGCCGGGACAAGGGTCGACGAGCAGTACTTC. Its protein product is CASSAGTRVDEQYF.

The rearrangement joins TRBV7-9 to TRBJ2-1; D not resolved. The germline gives CDR1 SEHNR, CDR2 FQNEAQ (reference sequence). This CDR3 contains 14 residues. CDR3 DNA sequence: TGTAGCAGCAGCTTATTGGGTAACTACAATGAGCAGTTCTTC. Amino acid sequence: CSSSLLGNYNEQFF.

The rearrangement uses TRBV10-3 and TRBJ1-2, with a tentative D call TRBD1 (5 bases). The CDR3 is 13 amino acids. V dropped 5 bases and J dropped 4 bases, with 11 bases sitting between them. The germline V gene encodes CDR1 ENHRY and CDR2 SYGVKD. CDR3 in amino acids: CAISPTGGYGYTF. Written as DNA, the CDR3 is TGTGCCATCAGTCCGACTGGGGGCTATGGCTACACCTTC.

This clonotype appeared many times. The V gene is TRBV20-1, the J gene TRBJ2-2; D is uncertain. V lost 3 bases, J lost 2 bases, and 7 bases lay in between. Germline values: CDR1 DFQATT, CDR2 SNEGSKA (reference sequence). The CDR3 runs 13 residues. In nucleotides, the CDR3 is TGCAGTGCTAGTTTTCTAAACACCGGGGAGCTGTTTTTT. This gives the protein CSASFLNTGELFF.

This rearrangement joins TRBV12-3 or TRBV12-4 to TRBJ1-4; 8 nucleotides agree with TRBD1. J gave up 6 bases and V 6 bases, and 6 bases lay outside the gene matches. This CDR3 region has 14 residues. The CDR3 region has the DNA TGTGCCAGCAGCTCGACAGGGGCCTATGAAAAACTGTTTTTT. As protein: CASSSTGAYEKLFF.

The chain couples TRBV18 to TRBJ1-2, with no clear D. The CDR3 is made up of 13 amino acids. Trimming shortened V by 0 bases and J by 7 bases, and 9 bases separated the two germline ends. Germline V lookup: CDR1 KGHSH, CDR2 LQKENI. The CDR3 spells CASSPPGAVGYTF. CDR3 coding DNA: TGTGCCAGCTCACCACCGGGAGCGGTTGGCTACACCTTC.

The chain has TRBV10-1 and TRBJ2-3; TRBD2 matches 12 bases. The J segment lost 5 bases and the V segment lost 3 bases, leaving 6 bases of the junction unmatched. The CDR3 is 16 amino acids. Germline loops: CDR1 WNHNN, CDR2 SYGVQD (reference sequence). CDR3 coding DNA: TGCGCCAGCAGTGACACTAGCGGGGGGCCGAAAGATACGCAGTATTTT. This translates into CASSDTSGGPKDTQYF.

The chain combines TRBV20-1 with TRBJ2-7; 7 bases match TRBD2. This CDR3 is 14 amino acids long. J was trimmed by 2 bases and V by 0 bases; bases with no gene match: 4. CDR1 DFQATT and CDR2 SNEGSKA come from the germline V gene (reference sequence). This CDR3 is CSARDAGEAYEQYF. CDR3 coding DNA: TGCAGTGCTAGAGATGCGGGAGAGGCCTACGAGCAGTACTTC.

This clonotype was observed a few times. This sequence joins TRBV5-1 and TRBJ1-5, with D tentatively TRBD1 (6 bases). The CDR3 is 14 amino acids. Between the trimmed V and J ends, which lost 4 bases and 7 bases, there was a span of 15 bases. The germline V gene encodes CDR1 SGHRS and CDR2 YFSETQ. The CDR3 sequence is CASSPGGAGQPQHF. CDR3 in DNA: TGCGCCAGCAGCCCCGGGGGGGCAGGACAGCCCCAGCATTTT.

The CDR3 spells CASSFHRGRGNTEAFF. The CDR3 bases are TGTGCCAGCAGTTTCCACAGGGGGCGCGGGAACACTGAAGCTTTCTTT. The chain joins TRBV12-3 or TRBV12-4 to TRBJ1-1, with 9 bases aligning to TRBD1. This CDR3 is 16 amino acids long. Trimming removed 3 bases from V and 1 base from J; junction bases left unmatched: 6.

This chain links TRBV20-1 with TRBJ2-7; 8 bases align to TRBD2. The length of the CDR3 is 12 residues. After removal of 3 bases from V and 5 bases from J, the junction contained 3 bases not matched to a gene. Per germline, CDR1 DFQATT and CDR2 SNEGSKA (reference sequence). The CDR3 DNA is TGCAGTGCTAGCGGGAGGGTCCACGAGCAGTACTTC. Residues: CSASGRVHEQYF.

In its sample, this clonotype was seen a few times. V usage is TRBV27 and J usage is TRBJ2-1, with D maybe TRBD2 (6 bases). The CDR3 is 16 residues long. V gave up 7 bases and J gave up 6 bases, with 22 bases separating them. CDR1 MNHEY and CDR2 SMNVEV come from the germline V gene (reference sequence). CDR3 DNA: TGTGCCAGCACCCTAGAGGGACTCGGCGGGTCCAATGAGCAGTTCTTC. The encoded protein is CASTLEGLGGSNEQFF.

This rearrangement joins TRBV4-1 to TRBJ1-2; possible D gene TRBD1, 6 bases. This CDR3 has 14 amino acids. Trimming took 0 bases from V and 8 from J, leaving 13 bases between them. The germline V gene encodes CDR1 MGHRA and CDR2 YSYEKL. CDR3 in amino acids: CASSQDPIRGGYTF. DNA for the CDR3: TGCGCCAGCAGCCAAGATCCGATCAGGGGCGGCTACACCTTC.

Only a few counts were recorded for this clonotype. This rearrangement joins TRBV28 to TRBJ2-6; possible D gene TRBD1, 5 bases. Trimming cost V 5 bases and J 0 bases, with 11 bases left between them. CDR1 is MDHEN and CDR2 is SYDVKM in the germline V gene. The CDR3 runs to 16 residues. CDR3 in amino acids: CASSTRQFSGANVLTF. The CDR3, as DNA: TGTGCCAGCAGTACCCGACAGTTCTCTGGGGCCAACGTCCTGACTTTC.

This clonotype has more than one count but fewer than ten. J is TRBJ2-1 and V is TRBV6-2 or TRBV6-3; 8 nucleotides align to TRBD2. With V trimmed by 0 bases and J by 4 bases, 11 bases remained unmatched. CDR1 is MNHEY, CDR2 SVGEGT, per germline. The CDR3 runs to 18 residues. The CDR3 is CASSYSIGLAGLYNEQFF. The CDR3 bases are TGTGCCAGCAGTTACTCGATAGGGCTAGCGGGTTTATACAATGAGCAGTTCTTC.

The V and J genes are TRBV6-2 or TRBV6-3 and TRBJ2-7; TRBD1 matches 10 bases. V shed 6 bases and J 6 bases; nucleotides not matched to a gene: 5. The CDR3 runs 13 residues. In germline, CDR1 is MNHEY, CDR2 SVGEGT. Here the CDR3 reads CASRTGQGGEQYF. The CDR3 DNA follows: TGTGCCAGCAGAACAGGACAGGGGGGCGAGCAGTACTTC.

The CDR3 sequence is CASSQLGRFNEKLFF. The CDR3 region has the DNA TGTGCCAGCAGCCAACTCGGACGGTTTAATGAAAAACTGTTTTTT. The chain couples TRBV14 to TRBJ1-4; D gene ambiguous. V was clipped by 2 bases and J by 4 bases, with 11 bases between them. CDR1 and CDR2 from the germline V gene are SGHDN and FVKESK. This CDR3 region has 15 residues.

This clonotype showed up just a few times. The chain recombines TRBV25-1 with TRBJ2-7; TRBD1 is a possible D gene (6 bases). V lost 5 bases and J lost 5, with 13 bases in between. The CDR3 length is 13 residues. CDR1 is MGHDK, CDR2 SYGVNS, per germline. This chain's CDR3 is CASSLWTVDEQYF. CDR3 bases: TGTGCCAGCAGTTTGTGGACAGTCGACGAGCAGTACTTC.

This clonotype was found a few times. The chain uses TRBV7-2 and TRBJ1-1; maybe TRBD1 (5 bases). Germline CDR1 and CDR2: SGHTA and FQGNSA. The ends were cut back, 5 bases at V and 11 bases at J, with 21 bases in the middle. The CDR3 sequence is 14 residues long. The CDR3 bases are TGTGCCAGCAGCCGTTCGCTTGAGGGGTTAAATGCTTTCTTT. This gives the protein CASSRSLEGLNAFF.

This clonotype has a count of ten or more. J is TRBJ2-1 and V is TRBV7-9, with unresolved D. This CDR3 region has 15 residues. Germline values: CDR1 SEHNR, CDR2 FQNEAQ (reference sequence). The ends were cut back, 8 bases at V and 3 bases at J, with 17 bases in the middle. The DNA for the CDR3 is TGTGCCAGCGGATTTGGAACGAGACTCTACAATGAGCAGTTCTTC. This gives the protein CASGFGTRLYNEQFF.

This clonotype was seen a few times. This chain connects TRBV3-1 to TRBJ2-1; D may match TRBD1 or TRBD2 (5 bases each). V shed 4 bases and J shed 3 bases, with 10 bases lying between them. This CDR3 has 14 amino acids. Per the germline V gene, CDR1 is LGHDT and CDR2 is YNNKEL (reference sequence). This chain's CDR3 is CASSRRDGYNEQFF. CDR3 in DNA: TGTGCCAGCAGCCGTAGGGACGGCTACAATGAGCAGTTCTTC.

This clonotype was seen repeatedly, ten times or more. This chain links TRBV6-2 or TRBV6-3 with TRBJ1-5; tentative D call: TRBD1 (5 bases). This CDR3 region has 20 residues. The V end lost 3 bases, the J end lost 6 bases, and 30 bases lay between the germline ends. CDR1 and CDR2 (germline): MNHEY, SVGEGT. The CDR3, as DNA: TGTGCCAGCAGTTATCGTTATGAATTTTGGGTCTCCGGGACTAGTCAGCCCCAGCATTTT. Its translation: CASSYRYEFWVSGTSQPQHF.

This clonotype showed up just once. The junction departs from germline at one end; a sequencing error may be responsible. The V call is TRBV5-1, the J call TRBJ2-3; no reliable D call. CDR1 SGHRS and CDR2 YFSETQ come from the germline V gene. CDR3 length equals 14 residues. DNA of the CDR3: TGCGCCAGCAGCTTGGATGGGGTCACAGTTACGCAGTATTTT. It translates to CASSLDGVTVTQYF.

This clonotype was seen a few times. V is TRBV5-6 and J is TRBJ2-2, with D perhaps TRBD2 (6 bases). The V end lost 4 bases, the J end lost 5 bases, and 15 bases lay between the germline ends. Germline V gene sequence: CDR1 SGHDT, CDR2 YYEEEE. The CDR3 loop spans 15 amino acids. CDR3 nucleotides: TGTGCCAGCAGCAGGAGGGGATTTGGAACCGGGGAGCTGTTTTTT. Protein product: CASSRRGFGTGELFF.

The V and J genes are TRBV7-9 and TRBJ2-1; D is possibly TRBD1 or TRBD2 (5 bases each). This CDR3 is built from 14 residues. V gave up 3 bases and J gave up 6 bases, with 12 bases separating them. Germline assignment: CDR1 SEHNR and CDR2 FQNEAQ (reference sequence). This chain's CDR3 is CASSFRQGRNEQFF. Here the CDR3 DNA reads TGTGCCAGCAGCTTTCGCCAGGGACGCAATGAGCAGTTCTTC.